Shown below are 8 T cell receptor beta chains from a single sample sequenced in a study of OX40 agonist ivuxolimab in advanced cancers. The library was built by means of the immunoSEQ multiplex PCR assay. TCRdb stores this immuneACCESS table with in-frame sequences only. Part of the clones is absent; in the studies checked, under half of the shortfall reflects unresolved V genes, and no reason is known for the rest. The sample profile shows roughly 25,000 clones; roughly 82% of them were found once. The top ten clonotypes cover 14% of the sample. Sequences were derived from CD4+ or CD8+ T cells sorted from blood, sampled in a trial of the OX40 agonist ivuxolimab. The receptors originated from an adult with an advanced solid tumor such as melanoma, head and neck, liver or kidney cancer.

In regard to this clone: A read error may produce the germline difference seen at one junction end. V and J are TRBV7-7 and TRBJ2-3; 10 bases align to TRBD1. Germline V gives CDR1 SSHAT, CDR2 FNYEAQ (reference sequence). The CDR3 spans 14 residues. Here the CDR3 DNA reads TGTGCTAGCAGCTTCGGGACAGGGGCAGATACGCAGTATTTT. Translating gives CASSFGTGADTQYF.

J is TRBJ2-7 and V is TRBV2; the match to TRBD1 covers 9 bases. The CDR3 is 15 amino acids. The junction had 9 bases not matched to a gene; V was cut back by 6 bases and J by 3 bases. Germline V gives CDR1 SNHLY, CDR2 FYNNEI. CDR3 in amino acids: CASSPVTGGFYEQYF. In DNA form, the CDR3 reads TGTGCCAGCAGCCCAGTGACAGGGGGATTCTACGAGCAGTACTTC.

CDR3 in amino acids: CASSPPEGGNTEAFF. CDR3 sequence (DNA): TGTGCCAGCTCACCACCGGAAGGTGGGAACACTGAAGCTTTCTTT. The chain has TRBV18 and TRBJ1-1; D remains unclear. Germline assignment: CDR1 KGHSH and CDR2 LQKENI. The CDR3 is 15 residues long. The germline V and J ends were trimmed by 0 bases and 1 base, with 9 bases remaining between them. The full variable domain, rest sourced from reference TRBV18 and TRBJ1-1, is NAGVMQNPRHLVRRRGQEARLRCSPMKGHSHVYWYRQLPEEGLKFMVYLQKENIIDESGMPKERFSAEFPKEGPSILRIQQVVRGDSAAYFCASSPPEGGNTEAFFGQGTRLTVV.

The chain links TRBV30 to TRBJ1-2; D not resolved. This CDR3 region has 16 residues. Trimming took 2 bases from V and 4 from J, leaving 20 bases between them. CDR1 and CDR2 (germline): GTSNPN, SVGIG (reference sequence). The DNA of the CDR3 is TGTGCCTGGAGTCTCCAGCCTCCTGGGCCCTTCTATGGCTACACCTTC. Its translation is CAWSLQPPGPFYGYTF.

The gene calls are TRBV6-5 and TRBJ2-1; TRBD1 is a possible D gene (5 bases). CDR1 and CDR2 from the germline V gene are MNHEY and SVGAGI. The CDR3 has 12 amino acids. Trimming pared 4 bases from V and 8 bases from J, leaving 9 bases between. CDR3: CASSLGPDEQFF. CDR3 sequence (DNA): TGTGCCAGCAGTTTGGGGCCTGATGAGCAGTTCTTC.

The chain uses TRBV9 and TRBJ1-1, with D unclear. CDR1 is SGDLS, CDR2 YYNGEE, per germline. V was shortened by 0 bases and J by 4 bases, with 10 bases between the two germline ends. The CDR3 has 14 residues. The CDR3 loop is CASSVAWTVTEAFF. The CDR3 DNA follows: TGTGCCAGCAGCGTAGCTTGGACGGTCACTGAAGCTTTCTTT. Looking up the rest from reference TRBV9 and TRBJ1-1 gives the full variable domain: DSGVTQTPKHLITATGQRVTLRCSPRSGDLSVYWYQQSLDQGLQFLIQYYNGEERAKGNILERFSAQQFPDLHSELNLSSLELGDSALYFCASSVAWTVTEAFFGQGTRLTVV.

The chain couples TRBV7-9 to TRBJ2-3; 8 nucleotides line up with TRBD2. This CDR3 spans 16 amino acids. Germline trimming cut 5 bases from V and 6 bases from J; bases unmatched to any gene: 13. CDR1 and CDR2 from the germline V gene are SEHNR and FQNEAQ (reference sequence). As DNA, the CDR3 is TGTGCCAGCAGCACATTGCCCGGGACTAGTACTGATACGCAGTATTTT. It is translated as CASSTLPGTSTDTQYF. Supplemented by reference TRBV7-9 and TRBJ2-3, the full variable domain reads DTGVSQNPRHKITKRGQNVTFRCDPISEHNRLYWYRQTLGQGPEFLTYFQNEAQLEKSRLLSDRFSAERPKGSFSTLEIQRTEQGDSAMYLCASSTLPGTSTDTQYFGPGTRLTVL.

The rearrangement uses TRBV19 and TRBJ1-2; a possible D gene is TRBD1 (5 bases). Germline CDR1 is LNHDA and CDR2 is SQIVND (reference sequence). The CDR3 spans 12 residues. Deletions cut 6 bases from V and 3 bases from J, with 8 bases between. Here the CDR3 DNA reads TGTGCCAGTAGAGGGGCGGACTATGGCTACACCTTC. Its translation: CASRGADYGYTF.